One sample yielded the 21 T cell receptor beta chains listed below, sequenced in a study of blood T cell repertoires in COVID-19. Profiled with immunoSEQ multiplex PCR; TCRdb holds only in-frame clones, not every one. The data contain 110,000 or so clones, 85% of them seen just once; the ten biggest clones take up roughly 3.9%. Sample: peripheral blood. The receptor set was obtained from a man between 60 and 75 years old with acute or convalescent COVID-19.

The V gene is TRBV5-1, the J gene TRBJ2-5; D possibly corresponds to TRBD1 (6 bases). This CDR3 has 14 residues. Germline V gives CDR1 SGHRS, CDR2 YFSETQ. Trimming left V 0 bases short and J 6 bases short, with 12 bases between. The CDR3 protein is CASSLGAGEKTQYF. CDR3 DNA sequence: TGCGCCAGCAGCTTGGGGGCAGGGGAGAAGACCCAGTACTTC.

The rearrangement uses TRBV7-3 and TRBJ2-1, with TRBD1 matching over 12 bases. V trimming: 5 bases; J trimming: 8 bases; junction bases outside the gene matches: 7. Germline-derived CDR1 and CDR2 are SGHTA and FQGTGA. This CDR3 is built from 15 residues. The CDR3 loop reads CASSVSGTGGDEQFF. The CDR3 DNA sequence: TGTGCCAGCAGCGTTAGCGGGACAGGGGGCGATGAGCAGTTCTTC.

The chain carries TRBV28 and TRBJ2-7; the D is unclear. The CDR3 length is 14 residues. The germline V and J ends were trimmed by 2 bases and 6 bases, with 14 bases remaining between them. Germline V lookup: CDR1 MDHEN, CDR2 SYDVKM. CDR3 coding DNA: TGTGCCAGCAGTTTAGGGCAGCCCCCTTCCGAGCAGTACTTC. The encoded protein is CASSLGQPPSEQYF.

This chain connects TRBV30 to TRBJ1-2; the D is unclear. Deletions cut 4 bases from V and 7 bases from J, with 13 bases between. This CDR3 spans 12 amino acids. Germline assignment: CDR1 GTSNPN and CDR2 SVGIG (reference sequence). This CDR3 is CAWTTRGGGYTF. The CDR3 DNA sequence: TGTGCCTGGACGACCCGAGGTGGTGGCTACACCTTC.

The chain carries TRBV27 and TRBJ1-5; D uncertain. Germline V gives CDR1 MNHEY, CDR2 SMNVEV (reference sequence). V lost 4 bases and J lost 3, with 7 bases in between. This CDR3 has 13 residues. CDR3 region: CASSWAHNQPQHF. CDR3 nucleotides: TGTGCCAGCAGTTGGGCCCACAATCAGCCCCAGCATTTT.

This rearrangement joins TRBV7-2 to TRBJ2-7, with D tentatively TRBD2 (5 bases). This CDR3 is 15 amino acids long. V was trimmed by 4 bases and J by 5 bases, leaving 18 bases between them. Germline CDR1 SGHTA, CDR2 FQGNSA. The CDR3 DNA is TGTGCCAGCAGCTCCTACCCTAGGGAGCGGAACGAGCAGTACTTC. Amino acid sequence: CASSSYPRERNEQYF.

DNA for the CDR3: TGTGCCAGTACCCCGACAGGCCCCCACTATGGCTACACCTTC. Translation: CASTPTGPHYGYTF. The chain is built from TRBV19 and TRBJ1-2; a possible D gene is TRBD1 (6 bases). The CDR3 is made up of 14 amino acids. The germline V gene has CDR1 LNHDA and CDR2 SQIVND (reference sequence). V shed 7 bases and J shed 3 bases, with 15 bases lying between them. Variable domain in full (rest from reference TRBV19 and TRBJ1-2): DGGITQSPKYLFRKEGQNVTLSCEQNLNHDAMYWYRQDPGQGLRLIYYSQIVNDFQKGDIAEGYSVSREKKESFPLTVTSAQKNPTAFYLCASTPTGPHYGYTFGSGTRLTVV.

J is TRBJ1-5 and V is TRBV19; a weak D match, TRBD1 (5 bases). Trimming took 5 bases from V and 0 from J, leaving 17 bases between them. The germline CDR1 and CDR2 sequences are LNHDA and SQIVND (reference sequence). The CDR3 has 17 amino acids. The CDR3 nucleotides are TGTGCCAGTAGTTCTTTGGGGGGACGGTATAGCAATCAGCCCCAGCATTTT. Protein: CASSSLGGRYSNQPQHF.

CDR3 bases: TGCAGTGCTAGTGCGACACTCAATGAGCAGTTCTTC. It translates to CSASATLNEQFF. V is TRBV20-1 and J is TRBJ2-1; D gene uncertain. V lost 3 bases and J 6 bases, leaving 9 bases between the germline ends. The CDR3 contains 12 residues. Germline V gene sequence: CDR1 DFQATT, CDR2 SNEGSKA (reference sequence).

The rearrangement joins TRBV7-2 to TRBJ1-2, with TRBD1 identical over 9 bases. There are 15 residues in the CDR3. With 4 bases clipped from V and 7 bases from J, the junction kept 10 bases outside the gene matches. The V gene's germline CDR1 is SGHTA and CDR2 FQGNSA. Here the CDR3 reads CASSSGTGNRGGYTF. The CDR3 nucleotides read TGTGCCAGCAGCTCTGGGACAGGGAACAGAGGTGGCTACACCTTC. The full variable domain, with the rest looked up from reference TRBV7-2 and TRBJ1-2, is GAGVSQSPSNKVTEKGKDVELRCDPISGHTALYWYRQSLGQGLEFLIYFQGNSAPDKSGLPSDRFSAERTGGSVSTLTIQRTQQEDSAVYLCASSSGTGNRGGYTFGSGTRLTVV.

CDR3 nucleotide sequence: TGTGCCAGTAGTAGTTCCCCCGGACTAGCGGGCTACAATGAGCAGTTCTTC. Protein: CASSSSPGLAGYNEQFF. The rearrangement joins TRBV19 to TRBJ2-1; 11 nucleotides agree with TRBD2. V trimming: 4 bases; J trimming: 3 bases; junction bases outside the gene matches: 8. CDR1 and CDR2 from the germline V gene are LNHDA and SQIVND (reference sequence). This CDR3 has 17 residues.

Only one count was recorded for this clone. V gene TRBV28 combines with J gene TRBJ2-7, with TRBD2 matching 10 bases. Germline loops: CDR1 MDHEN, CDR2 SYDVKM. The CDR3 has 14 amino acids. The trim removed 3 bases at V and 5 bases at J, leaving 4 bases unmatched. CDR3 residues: CASSFTSGTHEQYF. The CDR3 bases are TGTGCCAGCAGTTTCACTAGCGGGACCCACGAGCAGTACTTC.

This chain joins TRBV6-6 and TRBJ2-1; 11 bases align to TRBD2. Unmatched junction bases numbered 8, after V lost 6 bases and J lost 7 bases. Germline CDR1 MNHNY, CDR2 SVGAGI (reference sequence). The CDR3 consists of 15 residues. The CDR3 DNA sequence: TGTGCCAGCAGCTCCGGGACTAGCGGAAAGAATGAGCAGTTCTTC. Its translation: CASSSGTSGKNEQFF.

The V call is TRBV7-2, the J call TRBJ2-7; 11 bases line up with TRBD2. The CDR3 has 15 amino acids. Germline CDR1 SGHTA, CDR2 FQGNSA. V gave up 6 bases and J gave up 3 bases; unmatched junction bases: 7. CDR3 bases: TGTGCCAGCAGTCCTCCGGGACTAGCGGTCTACGAGCAGTACTTC. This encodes CASSPPGLAVYEQYF.

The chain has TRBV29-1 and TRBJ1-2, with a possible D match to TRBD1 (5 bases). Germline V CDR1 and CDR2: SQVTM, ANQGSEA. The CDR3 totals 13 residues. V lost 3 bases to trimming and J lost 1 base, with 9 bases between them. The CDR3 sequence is CSVEGRNNYGYTF. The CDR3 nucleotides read TGCAGCGTTGAGGGGCGAAATAACTATGGCTACACCTTC.

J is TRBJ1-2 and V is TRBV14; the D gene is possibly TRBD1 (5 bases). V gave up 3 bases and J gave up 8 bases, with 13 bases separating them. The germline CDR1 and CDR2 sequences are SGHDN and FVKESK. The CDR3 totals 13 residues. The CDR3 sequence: CASSQARVGGYTF. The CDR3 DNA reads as TGTGCCAGCAGCCAGGCCAGGGTGGGCGGCTACACCTTC.

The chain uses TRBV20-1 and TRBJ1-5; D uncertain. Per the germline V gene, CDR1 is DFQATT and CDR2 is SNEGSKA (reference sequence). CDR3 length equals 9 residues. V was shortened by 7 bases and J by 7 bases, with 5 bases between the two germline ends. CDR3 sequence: CSVQQPQHF. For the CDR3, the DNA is TGCAGTGTCCAACAGCCCCAGCATTTT.

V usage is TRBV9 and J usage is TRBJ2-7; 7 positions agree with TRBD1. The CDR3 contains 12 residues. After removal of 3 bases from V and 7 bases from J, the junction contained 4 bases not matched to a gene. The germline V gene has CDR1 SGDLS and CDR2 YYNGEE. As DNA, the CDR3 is TGTGCCAGCAGCGCCCACAGGGGAGAGCAGTACTTC. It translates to CASSAHRGEQYF. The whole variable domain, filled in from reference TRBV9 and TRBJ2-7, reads DSGVTQTPKHLITATGQRVTLRCSPRSGDLSVYWYQQSLDQGLQFLIQYYNGEERAKGNILERFSAQQFPDLHSELNLSSLELGDSALYFCASSAHRGEQYFGPGTRLTVT.

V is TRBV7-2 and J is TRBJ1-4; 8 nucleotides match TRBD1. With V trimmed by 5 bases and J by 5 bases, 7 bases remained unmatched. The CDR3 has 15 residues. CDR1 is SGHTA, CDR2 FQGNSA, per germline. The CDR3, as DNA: TGTGCCAGCAGCCAGCAGGGGGCGCCAAATGAAAAACTGTTTTTT. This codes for CASSQQGAPNEKLFF.

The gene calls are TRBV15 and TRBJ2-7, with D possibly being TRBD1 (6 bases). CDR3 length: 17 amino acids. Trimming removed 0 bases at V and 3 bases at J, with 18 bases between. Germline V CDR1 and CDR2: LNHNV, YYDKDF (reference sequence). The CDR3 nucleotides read TGTGCCACCAGCAGAGATGCTGCGTGGCAGGGGAACTACGAGCAGTACTTC. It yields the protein CATSRDAAWQGNYEQYF.

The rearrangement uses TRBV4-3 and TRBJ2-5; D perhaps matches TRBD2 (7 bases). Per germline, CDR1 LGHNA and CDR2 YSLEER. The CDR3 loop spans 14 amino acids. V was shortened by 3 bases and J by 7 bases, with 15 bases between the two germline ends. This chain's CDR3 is CASSHSGGGGTQYF. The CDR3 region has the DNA TGCGCCAGCAGCCATTCCGGAGGGGGGGGGACCCAGTACTTC.